The next 17 T cell receptor beta chains were all read from a single sample in a study of CD8 T cells in ankylosing spondylitis. TCRdb passed the 5' RACE reads through MiXCR, listing each CDR3 protein once. This sample carries about 260,000 distinct CDR3 sequences, around 18% of them seen once, and the ten largest clones take roughly 8%. Sample: blood, either unsorted or a sorted T cell fraction (not recorded which). The receptor source for this set is a male donor with ankylosing spondylitis or in good health (not recorded which).

V usage is TRBV4-1 and J usage is TRBJ2-3; 11 nucleotides match TRBD2. Per the germline V gene, CDR1 is MGHRA and CDR2 is YSYEKL. V lost 0 bases, J lost 6 bases, and 14 bases stayed unmatched. The CDR3 spans 19 residues. The CDR3 sequence: CASSQEGEGLAVKRDTQYF. The CDR3 nucleotides read TGCGCCAGCAGCCAAGAAGGAGAGGGACTAGCGGTTAAGAGGGATACGCAGTATTTT.

The chain couples TRBV5-1 to TRBJ2-6; possible D gene TRBD2, 6 bases. Germline V lookup: CDR1 SGHRS, CDR2 YFSETQ. The CDR3 loop spans 13 amino acids. The ends were cut back, 5 bases at V and 9 bases at J, with 12 bases in the middle. The DNA for the CDR3 is TGCGCCAGCAGTCAGGGAGGAGACAACGTCCTGACTTTC. Protein: CASSQGGDNVLTF. Together with reference TRBV5-1 and TRBJ2-6, the CDR3 gives the full variable domain: KAGVTQTPRYLIKTRGQQVTLSCSPISGHRSVSWYQQTPGQGLQFLFEYFSETQRNKGNFPGRFSGRQFSNSRSEMNVSTLELGDSALYLCASSQGGDNVLTFGAGSRLTVL.

This chain connects TRBV7-9 to TRBJ1-1; no definite D call. The CDR3 is 14 residues long. CDR1 is SEHNR, CDR2 FQNEAQ, per germline (reference sequence). V gave up 2 bases and J gave up 3 bases, with 10 bases separating them. Here the CDR3 reads CASSLKGDDTEAFF. CDR3 sequence (DNA): TGTGCCAGCAGCTTAAAGGGCGACGACACTGAAGCTTTCTTT. The full variable domain, with the rest looked up from reference TRBV7-9 and TRBJ1-1, is DTGVSQNPRHKITKRGQNVTFRCDPISEHNRLYWYRQTLGQGPEFLTYFQNEAQLEKSRLLSDRFSAERPKGSFSTLEIQRTEQGDSAMYLCASSLKGDDTEAFFGQGTRLTVV.

There are a few counts of this clonotype. The chain couples TRBV27 to TRBJ2-3; 8 nucleotides match TRBD1. The CDR3 contains 18 residues. Germline CDR1 reads MNHEY; CDR2 reads SMNVEV (reference sequence). V shed 3 bases and J 4 bases; nucleotides not matched to a gene: 15. CDR3 sequence: CASSLGRGREFGADTQYF. The CDR3 DNA reads TGTGCCAGCAGTTTGGGCAGGGGGCGAGAGTTCGGAGCAGATACGCAGTATTTT.

The chain uses TRBV5-5 and TRBJ2-2; D is perhaps TRBD2 (5 bases). The V gene lost 3 bases and the J gene lost 4 bases, with 19 bases spanning the gap. Per germline, CDR1 SGHKS and CDR2 YYEKEE (reference sequence). CDR3 length equals 17 residues. The CDR3 DNA reads as TGTGCCAGCAGCTCCTTCGGGGAGCGCGTGAGCACCGGGGAGCTGTTTTTT. Translation gives CASSSFGERVSTGELFF.

The genes are TRBV7-8 and TRBJ2-1; the D gene is possibly TRBD1 (6 bases). V lost 4 bases and J lost 7, with 8 bases in between. Germline assignment: CDR1 SGHVS and CDR2 FQNEAQ. This CDR3 region has 12 residues. The CDR3 reads CASSSRGNEQFF. CDR3 nucleotides: TGTGCCAGCAGCTCTAGGGGGAATGAGCAGTTCTTC.

This clonotype was detected a few times. CDR3 DNA: TGTGCCATCAGTGAGTCGGACAGGGGGAAATCTAACTATGGCTACACCTTC. It encodes CAISESDRGKSNYGYTF. The chain couples TRBV10-3 to TRBJ1-2; 10 bases align to TRBD1. Germline CDR1 ENHRY, CDR2 SYGVKD. J gave up 0 bases and V 0 bases, and 4 bases lay outside the gene matches. The CDR3 has 17 amino acids.

The chain joins TRBV20-1 to TRBJ2-3; TRBD2 is a possible D gene (5 bases). Germline CDR1 is DFQATT and CDR2 is SNEGSKA (reference sequence). The CDR3 has 12 amino acids. V was clipped by 5 bases and J by 2 bases, with 8 bases between them. Written as DNA, the CDR3 is TGCAGTGCTGTCGACTACACAGATACGCAGTATTTT. Encoded protein: CSAVDYTDTQYF.

This clonotype occurred a few times. The CDR3: CASSSDMGYEQYV. CDR3 sequence (DNA): TGTGCCAGCAGTTCTGATATGGGGTACGAGCAGTACGTC. The chain couples TRBV27 to TRBJ2-7; D remains unclear. Germline lookup yields CDR1 MNHEY and CDR2 SMNVEV (reference sequence). V lost 4 bases to trimming and J lost 4 bases, with 11 bases between them. This CDR3 has 13 amino acids.

The rearrangement links TRBV20-1 to TRBJ2-2; perhaps TRBD1 as D (6 bases). Germline CDR1 is DFQATT and CDR2 is SNEGSKA (reference sequence). The CDR3 spans 16 residues. Trimming took off 3 bases at V and 5 bases at J, with 19 bases between the two ends. The CDR3 region is CSASTWGPRRTGELFF. For the CDR3, the DNA is TGCAGTGCTAGCACATGGGGGCCCCGGCGTACCGGGGAGCTGTTTTTT.

CDR3 loop: CSARTQGRGVSYNEQFF. The CDR3 region has the DNA TGCAGTGCTAGAACCCAGGGGCGGGGGGTCTCCTACAATGAGCAGTTCTTC. The chain joins TRBV20-1 to TRBJ2-1; TRBD2 agrees at 8 bases. Trimming cost V 2 bases and J 0 bases; bases outside gene matches: 9. Looked up from germline, CDR1 is DFQATT and CDR2 is SNEGSKA (reference sequence). CDR3 length: 17 amino acids.

This clonotype was seen only a few times. The rearrangement uses TRBV5-1 and TRBJ2-3; D gene unclear. The V end was cut by 0 bases, the J end by 3 bases, with 11 bases between. Per germline, CDR1 SGHRS and CDR2 YFSETQ. This CDR3 is built from 15 residues. The CDR3 protein is CASSLDALPTDTQYF. In DNA, the CDR3 is TGCGCCAGCAGCTTGGATGCTCTACCGACAGATACGCAGTATTTT. The full variable domain, with the rest looked up from reference TRBV5-1 and TRBJ2-3, is KAGVTQTPRYLIKTRGQQVTLSCSPISGHRSVSWYQQTPGQGLQFLFEYFSETQRNKGNFPGRFSGRQFSNSRSEMNVSTLELGDSALYLCASSLDALPTDTQYFGPGTRLTVL.

This sequence joins TRBV7-9 and TRBJ2-1, with TRBD1 matching 7 bases. CDR3 length: 15 residues. The trim removed 3 bases at V and 7 bases at J, leaving 9 bases unmatched. The germline CDR1 and CDR2 sequences are SEHNR and FQNEAQ (reference sequence). The CDR3 is CASSFAQGVRNEQFF. CDR3 coding DNA: TGTGCCAGCAGCTTCGCGCAGGGGGTGAGGAATGAGCAGTTCTTC.

J is TRBJ2-2 and V is TRBV25-1; 10 bases match TRBD2. This CDR3 has 16 residues. In germline, CDR1 is MGHDK, CDR2 SYGVNS. V shed 2 bases, J shed 1 base, and the junction held 1 base outside the gene matches. DNA of the CDR3: TGTGCCAGCAGTGAAGGGACTAGCGAGAACACCGGGGAGCTGTTTTTT. Its translation is CASSEGTSENTGELFF. The full variable domain, in which reference TRBV25-1 and TRBJ2-2 provide the parts outside the CDR3, is EADIYQTPRYLVIGTGKKITLECSQTMGHDKMYWYQQDPGMELHLIHYSYGVNSTEKGDLSSESTVSRIRTEHFPLTLESARPSHTSQYLCASSEGTSENTGELFFGEGSRLTVL.

The V gene is TRBV6-2 or TRBV6-3, the J gene TRBJ1-2, with 7 bases fitting TRBD1. V gave up 3 bases and J gave up 0 bases; unmatched junction bases: 10. CDR1 is MNHEY and CDR2 is SVGEGT in the germline V gene. The CDR3 covers 17 residues. DNA for the CDR3: TGTGCCAGCAGTTATCGCAACAGGGGTTCTGCTAACTATGGCTACACCTTC. This translates into CASSYRNRGSANYGYTF.

The chain links TRBV5-1 to TRBJ1-3; 7 nucleotides line up with TRBD1. V gave up 0 bases and J gave up 2 bases; unmatched junction bases: 2. Per the germline V gene, CDR1 is SGHRS and CDR2 is YFSETQ. CDR3 length equals 15 residues. The CDR3 sequence is CASSLATGTGNTIYF. CDR3 nucleotides: TGCGCCAGCAGCTTGGCGACAGGGACTGGAAACACCATATATTTT.

J is TRBJ2-5 and V is TRBV20-1; D is ambiguous. The CDR3 covers 14 residues. V dropped 5 bases and J dropped 0 bases, with 13 bases sitting between them. The germline V gene encodes CDR1 DFQATT and CDR2 SNEGSKA (reference sequence). The CDR3 protein is CSAATVSYQETQYF. The CDR3 region has the DNA TGCAGTGCTGCTACAGTCTCGTACCAAGAGACCCAGTACTTC.